This passage covers 7 T cell receptor beta chains from one sample sequenced in a study of technical replicates of blood from four donors. Repertoires were generated with immunoSEQ multiplex PCR, while TCRdb's copy carries only in-frame clones and drops some. The top ten hold 5% to 6% of the sample, which has about 64,000 clones, 75% to 90% seen once. Sequencing was done on a sample of PBMCs. All receptors derive from a human donor in good health. Some clones in this sample may be carry-over from other donors' samples.

CDR3 in amino acids: CASSTLGSSNEKLFF. As DNA, the CDR3 is TGCGCCAGCAGCACCCTGGGGAGTTCTAATGAAAAACTGTTTTTT. V and J are TRBV5-1 and TRBJ1-4; the D is unclear. The CDR3 has 15 amino acids. Germline CDR1 reads SGHRS; CDR2 reads YFSETQ. V was trimmed by 4 bases and J by 3 bases, leaving 13 bases between them.

The rearrangement joins TRBV4-1 to TRBJ2-1; D is perhaps TRBD2 (5 bases). The CDR3 sequence is 14 residues long. Trimming pared 6 bases from V and 3 bases from J, leaving 12 bases between. The germline CDR1 and CDR2 sequences are MGHRA and YSYEKL. CDR3 region: CASSTGEIYNEQFF. Written as DNA, the CDR3 is TGCGCCAGCAGTACCGGGGAAATCTACAATGAGCAGTTCTTC.

The rearrangement uses TRBV11-2 and TRBJ2-2, with 13 bases that match TRBD2. The germline V gene has CDR1 SGHAT and CDR2 FQNNGV. The CDR3 is made up of 17 amino acids. V gave up 5 bases and J gave up 3 bases; unmatched junction bases: 6. For the CDR3, the DNA is TGTGCCAGCAGCCTGACTAGCGGGAGGTACGACACCGGGGAGCTGTTTTTT. The encoded protein is CASSLTSGRYDTGELFF. Looking up the rest from reference TRBV11-2 and TRBJ2-2 gives the full variable domain: EAGVAQSPRYKIIEKRQSVAFWCNPISGHATLYWYQQILGQGPKLLIQFQNNGVVDDSQLPKDRFSAERLKGVDSTLKIQPAKLEDSAVYLCASSLTSGRYDTGELFFGEGSRLTVL.

The gene calls are TRBV13 and TRBJ2-7; D is ambiguous. The length of the CDR3 is 14 residues. The germline V gene has CDR1 PRHDT and CDR2 FYEKMQ (reference sequence). V was cut by 2 bases and J by 1 base, with 9 bases left in between. The CDR3: CASSLRMLSYEQYF. The CDR3 bases are TGTGCCAGCAGCTTACGTATGTTATCCTACGAGCAGTACTTC.

The chain carries TRBV11-2 and TRBJ2-4; TRBD1 matches at 9 bases. The CDR3 has 14 amino acids. V gave up 6 bases and J gave up 4 bases; unmatched junction bases: 4. The germline V gene has CDR1 SGHAT and CDR2 FQNNGV. CDR3 region: CASSWTGAKNIQYF. The CDR3 DNA reads TGTGCCAGCAGTTGGACAGGGGCTAAAAACATTCAGTACTTC. Full variable domain (missing parts from reference TRBV11-2 and TRBJ2-4): EAGVAQSPRYKIIEKRQSVAFWCNPISGHATLYWYQQILGQGPKLLIQFQNNGVVDDSQLPKDRFSAERLKGVDSTLKIQPAKLEDSAVYLCASSWTGAKNIQYFGAGTRLSVL.

The chain uses TRBV7-6 and TRBJ2-6; the match to TRBD1 covers 7 bases. With 0 bases clipped from V and 1 base from J, the junction kept 12 bases outside the gene matches. CDR1 is SGHVS, CDR2 FNYEAQ, per germline. The CDR3 sequence is 20 residues long. Here the CDR3 reads CASSLALARQGYSGANVLTF. The DNA of the CDR3 is TGTGCCAGCAGCTTAGCGCTGGCGAGACAGGGCTATTCTGGGGCCAACGTCCTGACTTTC.

The chain has TRBV6-1 and TRBJ2-2; D not resolved. V gave up 7 bases and J gave up 6 bases, with 12 bases separating them. The CDR3 has 13 residues. Germline assignment: CDR1 MNHNS and CDR2 SASEGT. The CDR3 bases are TGTGCCAGCACTACGTTCGCCCCCGGGGAGCTGTTTTTT. Protein product: CASTTFAPGELFF.